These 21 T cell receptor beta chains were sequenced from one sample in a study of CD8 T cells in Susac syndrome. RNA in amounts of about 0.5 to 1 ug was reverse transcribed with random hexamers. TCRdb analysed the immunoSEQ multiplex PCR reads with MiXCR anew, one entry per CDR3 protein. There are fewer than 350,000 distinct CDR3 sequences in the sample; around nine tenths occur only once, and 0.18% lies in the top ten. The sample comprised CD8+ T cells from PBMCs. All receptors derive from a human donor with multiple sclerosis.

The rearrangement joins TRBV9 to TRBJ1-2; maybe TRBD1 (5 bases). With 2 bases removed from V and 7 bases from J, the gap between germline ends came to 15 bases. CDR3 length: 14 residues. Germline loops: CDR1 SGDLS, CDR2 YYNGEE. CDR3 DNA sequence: TGTGCCAGCAGCGTGGAGTGGGGGATTAGTGGCTACACCTTC. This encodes CASSVEWGISGYTF.

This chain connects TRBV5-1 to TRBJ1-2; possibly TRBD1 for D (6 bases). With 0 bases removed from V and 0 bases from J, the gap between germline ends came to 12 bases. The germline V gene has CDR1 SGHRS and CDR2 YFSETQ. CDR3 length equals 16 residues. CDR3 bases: TGCGCCAGCAGCTTGGCCGTAGGACAGCCTAACTATGGCTACACCTTC. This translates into CASSLAVGQPNYGYTF.

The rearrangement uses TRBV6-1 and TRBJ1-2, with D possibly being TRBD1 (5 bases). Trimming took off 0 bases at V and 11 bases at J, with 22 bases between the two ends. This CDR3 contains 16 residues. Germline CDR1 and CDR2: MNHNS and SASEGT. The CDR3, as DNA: TGTGCCAGCAGTGAAGCCCCCGGCGCTCTCCGAGAGGGGTACACCTTC. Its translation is CASSEAPGALREGYTF.

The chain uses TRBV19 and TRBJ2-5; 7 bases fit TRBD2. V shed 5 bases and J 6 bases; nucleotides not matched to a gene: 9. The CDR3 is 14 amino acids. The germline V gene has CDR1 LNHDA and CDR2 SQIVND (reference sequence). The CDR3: CASSSRAGKQTQYF. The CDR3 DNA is TGTGCCAGTAGTTCGAGAGCGGGAAAACAGACCCAGTACTTC.

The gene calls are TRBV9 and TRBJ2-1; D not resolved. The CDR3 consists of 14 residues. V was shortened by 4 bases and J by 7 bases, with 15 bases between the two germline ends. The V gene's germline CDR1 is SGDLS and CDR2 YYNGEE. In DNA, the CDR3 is TGTGCCAGCAGCTCCCCGGGCCTTGGAAATGAGCAGTTCTTC. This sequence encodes CASSSPGLGNEQFF. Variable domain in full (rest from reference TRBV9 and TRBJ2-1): DSGVTQTPKHLITATGQRVTLRCSPRSGDLSVYWYQQSLDQGLQFLIQYYNGEERAKGNILERFSAQQFPDLHSELNLSSLELGDSALYFCASSSPGLGNEQFFGPGTRLTVL.

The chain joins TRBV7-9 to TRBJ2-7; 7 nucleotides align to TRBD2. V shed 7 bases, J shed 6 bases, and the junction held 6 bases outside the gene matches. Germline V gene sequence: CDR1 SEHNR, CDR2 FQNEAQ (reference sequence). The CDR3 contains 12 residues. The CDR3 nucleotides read TGTGCCAGCACCTCCCCGGGGGGCGAGCAGTACTTC. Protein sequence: CASTSPGGEQYF.

The CDR3 loop reads CASSTLATGKETQYF. The CDR3 coding sequence is TGTGCCAGCAGTACCCTCGCGACAGGGAAAGAGACCCAGTACTTC. V is TRBV6-6 and J is TRBJ2-5; the match to TRBD1 covers 7 bases. The CDR3 covers 15 residues. Germline V lookup: CDR1 MNHNY, CDR2 SVGAGI (reference sequence). The J segment lost 3 bases and the V segment lost 5 bases, leaving 9 bases of the junction unmatched.

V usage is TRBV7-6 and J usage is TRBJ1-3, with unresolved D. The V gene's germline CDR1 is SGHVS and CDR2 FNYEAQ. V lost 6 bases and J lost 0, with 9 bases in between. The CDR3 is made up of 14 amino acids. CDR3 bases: TGTGCCAGCAGTTCTGGCTTCTCTGGAAACACCATATATTTT. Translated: CASSSGFSGNTIYF.

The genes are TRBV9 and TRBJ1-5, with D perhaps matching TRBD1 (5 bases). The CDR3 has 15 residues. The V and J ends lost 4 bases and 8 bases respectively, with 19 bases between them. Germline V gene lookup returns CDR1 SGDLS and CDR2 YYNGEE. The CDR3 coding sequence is TGTGCCAGCAGCCCGCAGGGAGCCCAAATGGAGCCCCAGCATTTT. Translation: CASSPQGAQMEPQHF.

CDR3 DNA sequence: TGTGCCAGCAGTCCTGGGGGTTTGAAGGAAGATACGCAGTATTTT. Translating gives CASSPGGLKEDTQYF. The chain links TRBV27 to TRBJ2-3; tentatively, D is TRBD1 or TRBD2 (5 bases each). Trimming took off 5 bases at V and 5 bases at J, with 17 bases between the two ends. Germline V gene lookup returns CDR1 MNHEY and CDR2 SMNVEV (reference sequence). The CDR3 is made up of 15 amino acids.

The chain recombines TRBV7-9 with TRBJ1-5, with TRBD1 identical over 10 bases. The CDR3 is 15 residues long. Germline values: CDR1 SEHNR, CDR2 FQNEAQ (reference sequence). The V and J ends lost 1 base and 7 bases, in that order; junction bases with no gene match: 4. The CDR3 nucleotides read TGTGCCAGCAGCTTAGGCGGGACAGGGGTGCAGCCCCAGCATTTT. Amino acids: CASSLGGTGVQPQHF.

For the CDR3, the DNA is TGTGCCAGCAGTTTGGGTGGGGAGGACATGAGAGCTTTCTTT. Translated, it gives CASSLGGEDMRAFF. This chain links TRBV28 with TRBJ1-1; possibly TRBD1 for D (5 bases). This CDR3 is 14 amino acids long. V was shortened by 3 bases and J by 10 bases, with 18 bases between the two germline ends. CDR1 MDHEN and CDR2 SYDVKM come from the germline V gene. Looking up the rest from reference TRBV28 and TRBJ1-1 gives the full variable domain: DVKVTQSSRYLVKRTGEKVFLECVQDMDHENMFWYRQDPGLGLRLIYFSYDVKMKEKGDIPEGYSVSREKKERFSLILESASTNQTSMYLCASSLGGEDMRAFFGQGTRLTVV.

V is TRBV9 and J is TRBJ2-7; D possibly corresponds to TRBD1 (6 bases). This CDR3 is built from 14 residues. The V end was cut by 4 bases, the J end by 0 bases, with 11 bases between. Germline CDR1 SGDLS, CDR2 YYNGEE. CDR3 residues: CASSLWDISYEQYF. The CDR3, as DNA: TGTGCCAGCAGCCTATGGGACATCTCCTACGAGCAGTACTTC.

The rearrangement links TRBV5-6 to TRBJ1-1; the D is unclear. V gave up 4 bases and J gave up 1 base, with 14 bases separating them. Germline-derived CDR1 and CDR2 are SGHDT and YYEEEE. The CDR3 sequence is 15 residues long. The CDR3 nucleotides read TGTGCCAGCAGCCCCGGTGGGTGGTCGAACACTGAAGCTTTCTTT. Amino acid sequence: CASSPGGWSNTEAFF.

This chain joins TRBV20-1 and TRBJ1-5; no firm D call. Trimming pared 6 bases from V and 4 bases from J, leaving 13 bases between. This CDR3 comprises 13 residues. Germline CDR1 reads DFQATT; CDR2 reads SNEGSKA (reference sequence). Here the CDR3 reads CSASDGMNQPQHF. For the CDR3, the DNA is TGCAGTGCGAGCGACGGAATGAATCAGCCCCAGCATTTT.

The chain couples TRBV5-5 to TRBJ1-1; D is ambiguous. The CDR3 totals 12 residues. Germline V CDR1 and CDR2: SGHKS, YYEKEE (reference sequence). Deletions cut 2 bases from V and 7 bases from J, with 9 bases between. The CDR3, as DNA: TGTGCCAGCAGCTTCGTTGTCAGTGAAGCTTTCTTT. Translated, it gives CASSFVVSEAFF.

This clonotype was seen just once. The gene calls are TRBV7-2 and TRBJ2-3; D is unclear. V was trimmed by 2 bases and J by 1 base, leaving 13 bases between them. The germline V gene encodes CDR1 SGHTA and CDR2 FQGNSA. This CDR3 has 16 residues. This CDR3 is CASSLREGAGTDTQYF. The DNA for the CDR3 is TGTGCCAGCAGCTTAAGGGAAGGTGCCGGCACAGATACGCAGTATTTT. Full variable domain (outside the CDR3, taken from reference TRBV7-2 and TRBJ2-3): GAGVSQSPSNKVTEKGKDVELRCDPISGHTALYWYRQSLGQGLEFLIYFQGNSAPDKSGLPSDRFSAERTGGSVSTLTIQRTQQEDSAVYLCASSLREGAGTDTQYFGPGTRLTVL.

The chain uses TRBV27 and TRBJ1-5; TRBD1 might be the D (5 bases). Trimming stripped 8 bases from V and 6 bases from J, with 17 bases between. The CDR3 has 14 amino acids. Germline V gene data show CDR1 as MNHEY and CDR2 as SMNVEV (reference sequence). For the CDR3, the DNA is TGTGCCAGCTCATGGTATGGGGCGGGTCAGCCCCAGCATTTT. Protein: CASSWYGAGQPQHF.

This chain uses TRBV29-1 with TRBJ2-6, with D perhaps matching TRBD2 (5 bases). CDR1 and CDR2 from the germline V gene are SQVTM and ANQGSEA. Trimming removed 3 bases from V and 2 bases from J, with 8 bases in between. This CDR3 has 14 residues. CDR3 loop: CSVDEGAGANVLTF. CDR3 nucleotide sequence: TGCAGCGTTGATGAGGGAGCTGGGGCCAACGTCCTGACTTTC.

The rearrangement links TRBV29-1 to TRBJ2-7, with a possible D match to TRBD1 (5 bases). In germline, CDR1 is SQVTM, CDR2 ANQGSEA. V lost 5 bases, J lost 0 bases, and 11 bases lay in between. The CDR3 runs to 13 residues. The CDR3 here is CSVLDSYSYEQYF. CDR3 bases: TGCAGCGTTTTAGACAGCTACTCCTACGAGCAGTACTTC.

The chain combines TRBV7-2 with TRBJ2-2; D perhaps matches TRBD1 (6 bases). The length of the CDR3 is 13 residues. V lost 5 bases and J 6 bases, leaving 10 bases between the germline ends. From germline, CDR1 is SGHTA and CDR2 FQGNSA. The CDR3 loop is CASSPYRAGELFF. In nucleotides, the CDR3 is TGTGCCAGCAGCCCATACAGGGCCGGGGAGCTGTTTTTT.